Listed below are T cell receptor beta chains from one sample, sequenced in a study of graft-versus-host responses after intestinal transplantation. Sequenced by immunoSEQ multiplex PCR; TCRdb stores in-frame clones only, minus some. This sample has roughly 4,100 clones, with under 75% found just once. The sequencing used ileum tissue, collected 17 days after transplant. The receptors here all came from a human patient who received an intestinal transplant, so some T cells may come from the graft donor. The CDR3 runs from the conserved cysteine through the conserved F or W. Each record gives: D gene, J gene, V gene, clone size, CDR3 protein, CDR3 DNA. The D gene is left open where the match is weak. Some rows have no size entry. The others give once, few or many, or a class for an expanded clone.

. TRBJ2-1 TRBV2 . CASSGLFGKHSEQFF TGTGCCAGCAGTGGTCTCTTCGGGAAGCATTCCGAGCAGTTCTTC
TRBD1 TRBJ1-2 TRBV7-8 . CASSLAGRGQHGYTF TGTGCCAGCAGCTTAGCAGGCAGGGGGCAGCATGGCTACACCTTC
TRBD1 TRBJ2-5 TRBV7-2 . CASSSRPSTQGATETQYF TGTGCCAGCAGCTCTCGACCCTCAACACAGGGGGCGACAGAGACCCAGTACTTC
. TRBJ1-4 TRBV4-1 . CASSQDLSSNEKLFF TGCGCCAGCAGCCAAGATCTGAGTTCAAATGAAAAACTGTTTTTT
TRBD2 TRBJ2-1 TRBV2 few CASSDERGYNNEQFF TGTGCCAGCAGTGACGAGCGGGGGTATAACAATGAGCAGTTCTTC
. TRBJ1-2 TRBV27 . CASSFNPSGGYTF TGTGCCAGCAGTTTTAACCCCAGTGGTGGCTACACCTTC
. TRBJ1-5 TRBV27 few CASSLVEGWEDQPQHF TGTGCCAGCAGTTTGGTGGAGGGATGGGAAGATCAGCCCCAGCATTTT
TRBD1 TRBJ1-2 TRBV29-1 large CSDPGQRIFF TGCAGCGATCCGGGACAGCGCATCTTCTTC
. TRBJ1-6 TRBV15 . CATSRDFNAYNSPLHF TGTGCCACCAGCAGAGATTTCAACGCGTACAATTCACCCCTCCACTTT
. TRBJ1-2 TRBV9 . CASSREGGYTF TGTGCCAGCAGCCGAGAGGGTGGCTACACCTTC
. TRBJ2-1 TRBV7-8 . CASSFIRGSYNEQFF TGTGCCAGCAGCTTTATAAGGGGATCCTACAATGAGCAGTTCTTC
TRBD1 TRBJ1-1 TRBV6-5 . CASRRTGGVTEAFF TGTGCCAGCAGGCGGACAGGGGGCGTCACTGAAGCTTTCTTT
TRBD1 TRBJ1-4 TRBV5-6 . CASSFQGATANEKLFF TGTGCCAGCAGCTTTCAGGGGGCTACGGCTAATGAAAAACTGTTTTTT
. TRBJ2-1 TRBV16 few CASSPRGGAYNEQFF TGTGCCAGCAGCCCCCGAGGGGGGGCATACAATGAGCAGTTCTTC
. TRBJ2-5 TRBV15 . CATSRDSGTRALETQYF TGTGCCACCAGCAGAGATTCAGGGACTCGAGCGTTAGAGACCCAGTACTTC
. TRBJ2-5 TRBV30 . CAWTLPWDYQETQYF TGTGCCTGGACTCTTCCCTGGGACTACCAAGAGACCCAGTACTTC
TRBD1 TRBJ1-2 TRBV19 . CASSRTGYGYTF TGTGCCAGTAGTAGGACAGGCTATGGCTACACCTTC